A selection of T cell receptor beta chains follows, all from one sample in a study of CD8+ T cells in alopecia areata. Only in-frame clones appear in the TCRdb table, and some are missing; sequencing was by immunoSEQ multiplex PCR. Found here are hundreds of thousands of clones, approximately 60% of them singletons; the top ten hold around 0.92%. The sequenced sample was CD4+ T cells sorted from blood, obtained around week 54, from a patient treated with tofacitinib. The receptors originated from a human donor with alopecia areata. CDR3s include the opening cysteine and the closing phenylalanine or tryptophan. A D gene is named only where the DNA matches it firmly. A clone size is listed for some rows: how often the clone was seen (once, few, many), or a class if it is expanded.

D gene: NA
clone size: NA
V gene: TRBV7-2
J gene: TRBJ2-2
CDR3 length: 15
CDR3 protein: CASSLRGARAGELFF
CDR3 DNA: TGTGCCAGCAGCCTTAGGGGGGCCCGAGCCGGGGAGCTGTTTTTT

D gene: TRBD2
clone size: few
V gene: TRBV7-2
J gene: TRBJ2-3
CDR3 length: 15
CDR3 protein: CASSLLAGNPDTQYF
CDR3 DNA: TGTGCCAGCAGCTTACTAGCGGGGAACCCCGATACGCAGTATTTT

D gene: NA
clone size: NA
V gene: TRBV29-1
J gene: TRBJ2-1
CDR3 length: 15
CDR3 protein: CSGAAGASSYNEQFF
CDR3 DNA: TGCAGCGGGGCGGCAGGGGCCAGCTCCTACAATGAGCAGTTCTTC

D gene: TRBD1
clone size: few
V gene: TRBV10-3
J gene: TRBJ2-3
CDR3 length: 13
CDR3 protein: CAISDRGADTQYF
CDR3 DNA: TGTGCCATCAGCGACAGGGGTGCAGATACGCAGTATTTT

D gene: NA
clone size: NA
V gene: TRBV2
J gene: TRBJ2-5
CDR3 length: 11
CDR3 protein: CASRIQETQYF
CDR3 DNA: TGTGCCAGTAGGATCCAAGAGACCCAGTACTTC

D gene: NA
clone size: NA
V gene: TRBV29-1
J gene: TRBJ2-6
CDR3 length: 15
CDR3 protein: CSARTGHSGANVLTF
CDR3 DNA: TGCAGCGCCCGAACAGGGCACTCTGGGGCCAACGTCCTGACTTTC

D gene: NA
clone size: few
V gene: TRBV7-2
J gene: TRBJ1-2
CDR3 length: 14
CDR3 protein: CASSEQGGTYGYTF
CDR3 DNA: TGTGCCAGCAGCGAACAGGGCGGTACCTATGGCTACACCTTC

D gene: NA
clone size: NA
V gene: TRBV29-1
J gene: TRBJ2-3
CDR3 length: 12
CDR3 protein: CSVNDHTDTQYF
CDR3 DNA: TGCAGCGTAAACGACCACACAGATACGCAGTATTTT

D gene: TRBD1
clone size: few
V gene: TRBV29-1
J gene: TRBJ2-6
CDR3 length: 16
CDR3 protein: CSVRDRGVSGANVLTF
CDR3 DNA: TGCAGCGTGAGGGACAGGGGAGTTTCTGGGGCCAACGTCCTGACTTTC

D gene: NA
clone size: few
V gene: TRBV9
J gene: TRBJ2-1
CDR3 length: 15
CDR3 protein: CASSRPGHPYNEQFF
CDR3 DNA: TGTGCCAGCAGCCGACCGGGACACCCCTACAATGAGCAGTTCTTC

D gene: NA
clone size: NA
V gene: TRBV7-3
J gene: TRBJ2-1
CDR3 length: 14
CDR3 protein: CASSSTPNDNEQFF
CDR3 DNA: TGTGCCAGCAGCTCCACTCCCAACGACAATGAGCAGTTCTTC

D gene: NA
clone size: NA
V gene: TRBV29-1
J gene: TRBJ1-1
CDR3 length: 13
CDR3 protein: CSVEGQLKTEAFF
CDR3 DNA: TGCAGCGTTGAAGGACAATTGAAGACTGAAGCTTTCTTT

D gene: NA
clone size: NA
V gene: TRBV6-5
J gene: TRBJ2-5
CDR3 length: 15
CDR3 protein: CASRLTMWGKETQYF
CDR3 DNA: TGTGCCAGCAGACTTACCATGTGGGGAAAAGAGACCCAGTACTTC

D gene: TRBD1
clone size: NA
V gene: TRBV6-5
J gene: TRBJ2-5
CDR3 length: 13
CDR3 protein: CASRTGQAETQYF
CDR3 DNA: TGTGCCAGCAGAACCGGACAGGCAGAGACCCAGTACTTC

D gene: NA
clone size: NA
V gene: TRBV14
J gene: TRBJ2-7
CDR3 length: 12
CDR3 protein: CASSQVGPEQYF
CDR3 DNA: TGTGCCAGCAGCCAAGTAGGGCCCGAGCAGTACTTC

D gene: NA
clone size: few
V gene: TRBV6-6
J gene: TRBJ2-5
CDR3 length: 14
CDR3 protein: CASSRGHLQETQYF
CDR3 DNA: TGTGCCAGCAGTCGCGGACACTTACAAGAGACCCAGTACTTC

D gene: TRBD1
clone size: NA
V gene: TRBV7-9
J gene: TRBJ2-7
CDR3 length: 15
CDR3 protein: CASSPWDREFYEQYF
CDR3 DNA: TGTGCCAGCAGCCCATGGGACAGGGAGTTCTACGAGCAGTACTTC